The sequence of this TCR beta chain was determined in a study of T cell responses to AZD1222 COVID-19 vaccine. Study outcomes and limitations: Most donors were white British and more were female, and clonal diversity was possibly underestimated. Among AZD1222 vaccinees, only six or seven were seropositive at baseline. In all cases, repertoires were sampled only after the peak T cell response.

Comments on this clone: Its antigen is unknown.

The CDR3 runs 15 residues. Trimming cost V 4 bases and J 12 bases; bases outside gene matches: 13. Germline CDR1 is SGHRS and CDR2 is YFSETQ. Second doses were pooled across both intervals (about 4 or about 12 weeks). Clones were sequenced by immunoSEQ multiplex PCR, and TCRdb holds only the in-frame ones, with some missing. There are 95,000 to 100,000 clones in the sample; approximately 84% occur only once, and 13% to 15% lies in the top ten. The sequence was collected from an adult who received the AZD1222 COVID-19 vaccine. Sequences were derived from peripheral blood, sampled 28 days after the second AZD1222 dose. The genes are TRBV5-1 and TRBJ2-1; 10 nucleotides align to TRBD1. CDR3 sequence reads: CASSEPGQGPGLQFF. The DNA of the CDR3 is TGCGCCAGCAGCGAACCGGGACAGGGGCCTGGGCTGCAGTTCTTC.